The clone carrying this T cell receptor (beta chain) was observed a handful of times. Its antigen remains unknown. CDR1 LGHDT and CDR2 YNNKEL come from the germline V gene (reference sequence). V shed 0 bases, J shed 10 bases, and the junction held 13 bases outside the gene matches. This CDR3 spans 18 amino acids. As it was prepared, the TCRbeta library received unique molecular identifiers. TCRdb processed the PCR reads anew with MiXCR; each CDR3 protein has one entry. The sample has 900,000 or so distinct CDR3 sequences; approximately 15% are singletons. This sample is part of a study of T-cell reconstitution after alpha-beta-depleted transplantation in children. Overall study results and limits: Day-60 TCRbeta diversity that was high in some patients was derived from surviving recipient T cells and thymic progenitors. Alpha-beta T cells about two months after transplant reportedly derived from several hundred expanded graft clones. Fresh T-cell production supplied most of the T-cell counts and diversity seen one year after transplant.

The input for sequencing was PBMCs, mostly from graft donor cells, taken 360 days after TCRalphabeta/CD19-depleted stem cell transplant. The receptor's source is a male patient under 18 who had a stem cell transplant for acute lymphoblastic leukemia, so the T cells may come from the graft donor. This chain joins TRBV3-1 and TRBJ2-1, with 12 bases aligning to TRBD2. The CDR3 DNA reads TGTGCCAGCAGCCAAGATTTAGCGTTTGGGCTAGCGGGAGGGGAGCAGTTCTTC. Protein: CASSQDLAFGLAGGEQFF.